This T cell receptor beta chain derives from a study of blood T cell repertoires in COVID-19. V shed 7 bases and J shed 8 bases, with 20 bases lying between them. Germline V CDR1 and CDR2: MNHEY, SVGAGI. The CDR3 length is 14 residues. As originally analysed: By means of reference gene primer amplification, nucleated cell counts were estimated. Using immunoSEQ multiplex PCR, the repertoire was profiled, and TCRdb retains in-frame clones only, with some absent. The DNA was the basis for D and trimming; V, J and clone size are from that table. This table has roughly 160,000 clones, around 84% appearing once.

This receptor was identified in a man aged 50-59 years with active or convalescent COVID-19. The V and J genes are TRBV6-5 and TRBJ1-2, with D possibly TRBD1 on 6 matching bases. Material for sequencing was peripheral blood. The CDR3 here is CASKEQGRERGYTF. CDR3 coding DNA: TGTGCCAGCAAAGAACAGGGTCGGGAAAGAGGCTACACCTTC.